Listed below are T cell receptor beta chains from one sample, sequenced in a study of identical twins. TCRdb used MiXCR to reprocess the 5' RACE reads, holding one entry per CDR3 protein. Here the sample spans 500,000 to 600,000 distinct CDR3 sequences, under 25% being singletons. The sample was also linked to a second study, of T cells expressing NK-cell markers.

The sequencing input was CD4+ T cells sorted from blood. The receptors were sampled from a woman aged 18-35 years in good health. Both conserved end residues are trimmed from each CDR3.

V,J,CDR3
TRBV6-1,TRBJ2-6,ASSGGQLSSGANVLT
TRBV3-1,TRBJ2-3,ASSPRQGDESTQY
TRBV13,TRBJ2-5,ASSPGGSAEETQY
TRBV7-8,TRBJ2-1,ASSLVGTSVDNEQF
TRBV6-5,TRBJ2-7,ASSYLSGRAYEQY
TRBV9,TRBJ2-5,ASNRDWGTATQY
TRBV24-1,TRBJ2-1,ATSDPRFSGDEQF
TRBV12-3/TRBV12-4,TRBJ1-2,ASSVDGGQNYGYT
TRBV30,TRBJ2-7,AWKIGGLTGEQY
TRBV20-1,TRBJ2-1,SAPTGGWNEQF
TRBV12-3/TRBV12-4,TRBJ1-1,ASSPGTWNTEAF
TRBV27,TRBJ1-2,ASSPRDRDSYT
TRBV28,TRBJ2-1,ASSVRDRGPNEQF
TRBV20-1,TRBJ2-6,SARGVSGANVLT
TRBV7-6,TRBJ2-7,ASSLVAGDAYEQY
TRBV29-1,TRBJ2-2,SVGFYSTGELF
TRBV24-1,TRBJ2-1,ATSDPLAGGPNEQF
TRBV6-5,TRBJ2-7,ASSYRAGQGVSYEQY
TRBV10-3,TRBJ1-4,ATKGQNEKLF
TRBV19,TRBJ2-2,ASRPRVSGGELF
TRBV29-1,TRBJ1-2,SVGDRAPYGYT
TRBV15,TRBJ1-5,ATSRDLIIGTGGNQPQH
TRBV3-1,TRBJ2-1,ASSRLAGSRYNEQF
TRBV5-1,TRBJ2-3,ASSLEVNADTQY
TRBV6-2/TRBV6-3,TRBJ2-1,ASSYRVGNEQF
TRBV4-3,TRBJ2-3,ASSQVGGSGSRDTQY
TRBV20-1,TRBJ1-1,SAMGTEAF
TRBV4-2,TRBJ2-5,ASSQEPARSETQY
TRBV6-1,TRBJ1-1,ASTHIRGTEAF
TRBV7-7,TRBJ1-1,ASSLNQGWTEAF
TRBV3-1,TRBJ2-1,ASSPLAGGTYNEQF
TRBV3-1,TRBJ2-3,ASTPAPKSDTQY
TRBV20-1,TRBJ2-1,SARGTSGRYNEQF
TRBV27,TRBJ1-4,ASSQGGTVNEKLF
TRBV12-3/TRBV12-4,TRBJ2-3,ASSFVGGRTDTQY
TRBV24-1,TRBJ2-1,ATCCTSGSYNEQF
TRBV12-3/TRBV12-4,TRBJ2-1,ASSPIAGGIIGEQF
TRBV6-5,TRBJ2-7,ASSYNTKSSYEQY
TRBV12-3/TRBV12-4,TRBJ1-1,ASSLAIIMNTEAF
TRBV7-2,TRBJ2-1,ASSLELAGANEQF
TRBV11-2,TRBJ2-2,ASSLVGGASTGELF
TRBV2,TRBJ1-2,ASSPIQGVEGGYT
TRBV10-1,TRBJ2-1,ASSHSTSGIRNEQF